This TCR beta chain was identified during a study of T-cell reconstitution after alpha-beta-depleted transplantation in children. Broader study findings: T-cell numbers and diversity, one year after transplant, stemmed largely from T cells that were newly produced. It was reported that alpha-beta T cells came from several hundred expanded graft clones (about two months after transplant). Recipient T cells and thymic progenitors that survived were the source of the high TCRbeta diversity seen at day 60 in some patients.

This clonotype was seen at least ten times. Its antigen is currently unknown. Unique molecular identifiers were incorporated into the prepared TCRbeta library. One entry per CDR3 protein results from TCRdb running MiXCR on the PCR reads. The table lists 95,000 to 150,000 distinct CDR3 sequences, under 30% of them singletons. The CDR3 covers 15 residues. Looked up from germline, CDR1 is LGHNA and CDR2 is YNFKEQ. Trimming cost V 0 bases and J 8 bases, with 14 bases left between them. The specimen was PBMCs, mostly from graft donor cells, collected 180 days after TCRalphabeta/CD19-depleted stem cell transplant. This receptor was obtained from a male patient aged 2-9 years who had a stem cell transplant for chronic granulomatous disease, so the T cells may come from the graft donor. The chain employs TRBV4-2 and TRBJ2-4; TRBD2 is a possible D gene (6 bases). This CDR3 reads CASSQEPSTGDIQYF. CDR3 in DNA: TGTGCCAGCAGCCAAGAGCCCTCTACGGGGGACATTCAGTACTTC.